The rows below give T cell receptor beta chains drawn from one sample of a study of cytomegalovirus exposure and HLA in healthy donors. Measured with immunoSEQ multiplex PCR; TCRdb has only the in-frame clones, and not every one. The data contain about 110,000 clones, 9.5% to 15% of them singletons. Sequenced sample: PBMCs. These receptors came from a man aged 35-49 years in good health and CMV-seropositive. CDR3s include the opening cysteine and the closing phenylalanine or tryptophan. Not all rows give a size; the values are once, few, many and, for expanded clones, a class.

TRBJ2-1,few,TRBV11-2,CASTGSSYNEQFF
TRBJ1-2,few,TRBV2,CASSEQQADYGYTF
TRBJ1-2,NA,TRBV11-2,CASSPHRGYGYTF
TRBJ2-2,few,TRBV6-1,CASSDSLAGGLPGELFF
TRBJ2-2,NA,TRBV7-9,CASSFNGIITGELFF
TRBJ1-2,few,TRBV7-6,CASNPGDRGDGYTF
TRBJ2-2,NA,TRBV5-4,CASSRTANTGELFF
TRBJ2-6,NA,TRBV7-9,CASSSQGDPSGANVLTF
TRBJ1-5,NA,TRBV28,CASIPGTASNQPQHF
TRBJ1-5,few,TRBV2,CASRLQSNQPQHF
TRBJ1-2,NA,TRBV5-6,CASSFDTPGAYTF
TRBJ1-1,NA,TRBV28,CASSSDIRTRGEAFF
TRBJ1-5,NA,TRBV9,CASSPTGVVQPQHF
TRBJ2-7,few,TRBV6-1,CASGQASYEQYF
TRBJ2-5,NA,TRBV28,CASSLRAGGSETQYF
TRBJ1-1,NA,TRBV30,CAWSVGASEAFF
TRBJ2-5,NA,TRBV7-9,CASSLDRGRGQETQYF
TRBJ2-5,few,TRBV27,CASMGLAGGRETQYF
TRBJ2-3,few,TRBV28,CASSSVGFGGRDTQYF
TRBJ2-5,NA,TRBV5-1,CASSRAGKETQYF
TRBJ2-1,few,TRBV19,CASSRASGYNEQFF
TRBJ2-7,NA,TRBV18,CASSPRTSGSYEQYF
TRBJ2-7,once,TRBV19,CASSLTSGRYEQYF
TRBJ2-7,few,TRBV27,CASSSRLDSYEQYF
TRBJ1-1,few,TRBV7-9,CASSLEGAMTEAFF
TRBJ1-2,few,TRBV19,CASSMIQGVKNGYTF
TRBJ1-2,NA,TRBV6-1,CASRDVPSGGYTF
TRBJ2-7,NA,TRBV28,CASKLQGSYEQYF
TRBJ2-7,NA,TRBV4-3,CASSQDFSQGAPYEQYF
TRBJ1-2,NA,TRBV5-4,CASSADRAQVYGYTF
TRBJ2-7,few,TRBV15,CATSGGGSSYEQYF
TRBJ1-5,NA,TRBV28,CASSLWGARDQPQHF
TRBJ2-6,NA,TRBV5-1,CASSPVSPGANVLTF
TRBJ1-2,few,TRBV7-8,CASSSQGGGGYTF
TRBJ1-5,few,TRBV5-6,CASSLLGTEHSNQPQHF
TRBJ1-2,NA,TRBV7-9,CASSSGDSVFYGYTF
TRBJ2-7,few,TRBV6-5,CASSGGSSYEQYF
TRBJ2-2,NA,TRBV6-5,CASRVAGGNTGELFF
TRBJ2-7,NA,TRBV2,CASSQGLGPREQYF
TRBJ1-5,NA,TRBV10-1,CASPPGLHQPQHF
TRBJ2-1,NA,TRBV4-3,CASSRTSGYNEQFF
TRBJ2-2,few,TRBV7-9,CASTLAWDRVTGELFF
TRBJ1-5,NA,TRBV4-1,CASSQDLGNNQPQHF
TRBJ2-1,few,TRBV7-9,CASLRRSAGIYNEQFF
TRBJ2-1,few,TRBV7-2,CASSSSGGSSYNEQFF